These 19 T cell receptor beta chains were sequenced from one sample in a study of shared clonotypes between healthy human individuals. Using immunoSEQ multiplex PCR, the repertoire was profiled, and TCRdb retains in-frame clones only, with some absent. The sample includes about 1.1 million clones, roughly 74% of them seen just once. The specimen sequenced was memory CD4+ T cells from PBMCs. The subset was: CD45RA-negative fraction. These receptors came from a man in his late teens or twenties in good health. Some clones in this sample may be carry-over from other donors' samples.

This chain links TRBV19 with TRBJ1-5; D is undetermined. Germline-derived CDR1 and CDR2 are LNHDA and SQIVND (reference sequence). The CDR3 contains 18 residues. Trimming left V 6 bases short and J 2 bases short, with 23 bases between. CDR3 sequence (DNA): TGTGCCAGTAGCCTAGGGTCGATTAGTTCCCATGGCAATCAGCCCCAGCATTTT. This encodes CASSLGSISSHGNQPQHF.

The chain combines TRBV29-1 with TRBJ1-1; 7 bases align to TRBD1. V trimming: 7 bases; J trimming: 0 bases; junction bases outside the gene matches: 8. The CDR3 covers 14 residues. The V gene's germline CDR1 is SQVTM and CDR2 ANQGSEA. The CDR3 spells CSGGRGTVNTEAFF. As DNA, the CDR3 is TGCAGCGGGGGCCGGGGGACAGTGAACACTGAAGCTTTCTTT.

At least ten counts were recorded for this clone. Other DNA sequences in this specimen translate into the identical CDR3. The chain is built from TRBV29-1 and TRBJ1-5, with 9 bases fitting TRBD1. V lost 7 bases to trimming and J lost 11 bases; unmatched junction nucleotides: 9. The CDR3 has 12 residues. Looked up from germline, CDR1 is SQVTM and CDR2 is ANQGSEA. CDR3 loop: CSASTGGGSQHF. The CDR3 nucleotides read TGCAGCGCGTCGACAGGGGGAGGCTCCCAGCATTTT.

The V gene is TRBV5-1, the J gene TRBJ2-3; 9 bases align to TRBD2. The V gene's germline CDR1 is SGHRS and CDR2 YFSETQ. The length of the CDR3 is 15 residues. The J segment lost 2 bases and the V segment lost 5 bases, leaving 6 bases of the junction unmatched. The CDR3 sequence: CASSGTSFYTDTQYF. CDR3 nucleotides: TGCGCCAGCAGTGGGACTAGCTTCTACACAGATACGCAGTATTTT. Variable domain in full (rest from reference TRBV5-1 and TRBJ2-3): KAGVTQTPRYLIKTRGQQVTLSCSPISGHRSVSWYQQTPGQGLQFLFEYFSETQRNKGNFPGRFSGRQFSNSRSEMNVSTLELGDSALYLCASSGTSFYTDTQYFGPGTRLTVL.

This clone has just one count. This chain uses TRBV5-1 with TRBJ2-7, with TRBD1 matching over 7 bases. The J segment lost 2 bases and the V segment lost 2 bases, leaving 4 bases of the junction unmatched. CDR1 is SGHRS and CDR2 is YFSETQ in the germline V gene. The CDR3 length is 14 residues. The DNA for the CDR3 is TGCGCCAGCAGCTTCCCGGGACAGCCCTACGAGCAGTACTTC. Translated: CASSFPGQPYEQYF.

This clone has just one count. The chain has TRBV11-1 and TRBJ1-2; tentatively, D is TRBD1 (6 bases). CDR1 is SGHAT and CDR2 is FQDESV in the germline V gene (reference sequence). The CDR3 runs 13 residues. Trimming took off 5 bases at V and 6 bases at J, with 13 bases between the two ends. In DNA form, the CDR3 reads TGTGCCAGCAGCCCCACAGGGCGGAATGGCTACACCTTC. Protein product: CASSPTGRNGYTF.

V gene TRBV25-1 combines with J gene TRBJ2-5; D could derive from TRBD1 or TRBD2 (5 bases each). This CDR3 region has 13 residues. V lost 7 bases to trimming and J lost 3 bases, with 12 bases between them. Germline V gene data show CDR1 as MGHDK and CDR2 as SYGVNS. Here the CDR3 reads CASKKGTKETQYF. CDR3 nucleotide sequence: TGTGCCAGCAAGAAGGGGACGAAAGAGACCCAGTACTTC.

The genes are TRBV30 and TRBJ1-5; TRBD1 agrees at 7 bases. J lost 1 base, V lost 7 bases, and 10 bases had no gene match. Germline CDR1 reads GTSNPN; CDR2 reads SVGIG (reference sequence). This CDR3 region has 15 residues. The CDR3 here is CASTEGAGSNQPQHF. The CDR3 DNA reads TGTGCCTCCACTGAGGGGGCCGGGAGCAATCAGCCCCAGCATTTT.

This chain connects TRBV6-1 to TRBJ2-7; 9 nucleotides match TRBD1. V was clipped by 5 bases and J by 6 bases; unmatched bases: 11. The CDR3 is 15 amino acids. CDR1 is MNHNS and CDR2 is SASEGT in the germline V gene. CDR3 region: CASSKPGQGVFEQYF. CDR3 sequence (DNA): TGTGCCAGCAGTAAACCGGGACAGGGTGTCTTCGAGCAGTACTTC.

The sample holds one count of this clone. Distinct nucleotide sequences in the sample also encode this CDR3. The genes are TRBV18 and TRBJ2-2; D may be TRBD1 (6 bases). V lost 3 bases, J lost 4 bases, and 6 bases lay in between. CDR1 and CDR2 from the germline V gene are KGHSH and LQKENI. The CDR3 totals 13 residues. The chain's CDR3 is CASSPDSTGELFF. Here the CDR3 DNA reads TGTGCCAGCTCACCGGACAGCACCGGGGAGCTGTTTTTT.

This clone was counted a single time. J is TRBJ2-3 and V is TRBV29-1; 9 bases agree with TRBD2. The CDR3 consists of 15 residues. The V and J ends lost 4 bases and 3 bases, in that order; junction bases with no gene match: 8. Germline assignment: CDR1 SQVTM and CDR2 ANQGSEA. The chain's CDR3 is CSVGGRAGGTDTQYF. As DNA, the CDR3 is TGCAGCGTTGGCGGGAGGGCCGGGGGAACAGATACGCAGTATTTT.

This clone occurred once. The rearrangement joins TRBV11-2 to TRBJ2-7; D perhaps matches TRBD2 (5 bases). Germline V CDR1 and CDR2: SGHAT, FQNNGV. The CDR3 loop spans 15 amino acids. With 5 bases removed from V and 5 bases from J, the gap between germline ends came to 19 bases. The DNA for the CDR3 is TGTGCCAGCAGCCCCACGGTGGGGAGCACCCACGAGCAGTACTTC. It yields the protein CASSPTVGSTHEQYF. The full variable domain, in which reference TRBV11-2 and TRBJ2-7 provide the parts outside the CDR3, is EAGVAQSPRYKIIEKRQSVAFWCNPISGHATLYWYQQILGQGPKLLIQFQNNGVVDDSQLPKDRFSAERLKGVDSTLKIQPAKLEDSAVYLCASSPTVGSTHEQYFGPGTRLTVT.

The rearrangement uses TRBV2 and TRBJ2-5, with D unresolved. CDR3 length: 14 residues. CDR1 is SNHLY and CDR2 is FYNNEI in the germline V gene. V was pared by 6 bases and J by 2 bases, with 13 bases between. The CDR3 DNA reads as TGTGCCAGCAGCCAAGGGCTGAATCAAGAGACCCAGTACTTC. As protein: CASSQGLNQETQYF.

This rearrangement joins TRBV15 to TRBJ1-6; D is unresolved. This CDR3 is built from 13 residues. The V gene lost 3 bases and the J gene lost 5 bases, with 5 bases spanning the gap. In germline, CDR1 is LNHNV, CDR2 YYDKDF (reference sequence). CDR3 sequence reads: CATSRIDNSPLHF. The CDR3 DNA reads as TGTGCCACCAGCAGGATTGATAATTCACCCCTCCACTTT. Filled out from reference TRBV15 and TRBJ1-6, the complete variable domain reads DAMVIQNPRYQVTQFGKPVTLSCSQTLNHNVMYWYQQKSSQAPKLLFHYYDKDFNNEADTPDNFQSRRPNTSFCFLDIRSPGLGDTAMYLCATSRIDNSPLHFGNGTRLTVT.

The V gene is TRBV10-1, the J gene TRBJ1-3, with D perhaps TRBD1 (5 bases). Trimming shortened V by 6 bases and J by 0 bases, and 6 bases separated the two germline ends. CDR3 length: 13 residues. Germline values: CDR1 WNHNN, CDR2 SYGVQD (reference sequence). The CDR3 loop reads CASSGGSGNTIYF. The CDR3 DNA sequence: TGCGCCAGCAGCGGGGGCTCTGGAAACACCATATATTTT.

This clone appeared a few times. The sample contains more than one DNA sequence encoding this CDR3. This chain uses TRBV30 with TRBJ1-3, with D unresolved. The CDR3 contains 14 residues. In germline, CDR1 is GTSNPN, CDR2 SVGIG (reference sequence). V lost 0 bases to trimming and J lost 0 bases, with 6 bases between them. The CDR3 nucleotides read TGTGCCTGGAGTGTGGGCGTCTCTGGAAACACCATATATTTT. This codes for CAWSVGVSGNTIYF. The whole variable domain, filled in from reference TRBV30 and TRBJ1-3, reads SQTIHQWPATLVQPVGSPLSLECTVEGTSNPNLYWYRQAAGRGLQLLFYSVGIGQISSEVPQNLSASRPQDRQFILSSKKLLLSDSGFYLCAWSVGVSGNTIYFGEGSWLTVV.

V is TRBV7-3 and J is TRBJ2-7; 9 positions match TRBD1. V shed 4 bases and J 2 bases; nucleotides not matched to a gene: 6. Germline assignment: CDR1 SGHTA and CDR2 FQGTGA. CDR3 length: 15 residues. The chain's CDR3 is CASSSAGTGTYEQYF. CDR3 sequence (DNA): TGTGCCAGCAGCTCCGCCGGGACAGGGACCTACGAGCAGTACTTC.

The genes are TRBV2 and TRBJ1-2, with a weak D call TRBD1 (6 bases). Trimming stripped 7 bases from V and 4 bases from J, with 16 bases between. The CDR3 runs 14 residues. The V gene's germline CDR1 is SNHLY and CDR2 FYNNEI. CDR3 coding DNA: TGTGCCAGCAACCGACAGGTGACTGGCTATGGCTACACCTTC. Residues: CASNRQVTGYGYTF.

This chain joins TRBV18 and TRBJ2-5; 9 bases fit TRBD1. Germline V gives CDR1 KGHSH, CDR2 LQKENI. The CDR3 has 13 amino acids. V shed 4 bases and J 4 bases; nucleotides not matched to a gene: 1. The CDR3, as DNA: TGTGCCAGCTCACAGGGACAGGGAGAGACCCAGTACTTC. As protein: CASSQGQGETQYF.